These 28 T cell receptor beta chains were sequenced from one sample in a study of read filtering for tumor transcriptome and immune sequencing. The library was built from about 400 ng RNA with molecular barcoded adaptors for alpha/delta and beta/gamma chains. TCRdb re-called the reads with MiXCR, one entry per CDR3 protein. This table has 94,000 or so distinct CDR3 sequences, roughly an eighth appearing once. The sequencing input was a population of CD138-negative cells sorted from bone marrow. All receptors come from a donor aged 40 or older with multiple myeloma.

This clonotype was recorded many times. J is TRBJ2-1 and V is TRBV10-3; TRBD2 aligns across 8 bases. J gave up 7 bases and V 0 bases, and 11 bases lay outside the gene matches. Germline lookup yields CDR1 ENHRY and CDR2 SYGVKD. The CDR3 is made up of 17 amino acids. As DNA, the CDR3 is TGTGCCATCAGTGAGTCTGTAGCGGGGCCCCCAAGAAATGAGCAGTTCTTC. It specifies CAISESVAGPPRNEQFF.

Comments on this clonotype: This may stem from a read error, because a much larger clone lies one nucleotide away. The chain joins TRBV20-1 to TRBJ1-5; perhaps TRBD1 as D (5 bases). Germline V gene sequence: CDR1 DFQATT, CDR2 SNEGSKA (reference sequence). V was trimmed by 8 bases and J by 5 bases, leaving 13 bases between them. This CDR3 spans 12 amino acids. The CDR3 coding sequence is TGCAGTTCCACCGGGGGTGATCAGCCCCAGCATTTT. Translation: CSSTGGDQPQHF.

This clonotype was found many times. The chain has TRBV28 and TRBJ2-1, with D unresolved. This CDR3 region has 11 residues. The germline CDR1 and CDR2 sequences are MDHEN and SYDVKM. The ends were cut back, 4 bases at V and 7 bases at J, with 5 bases in the middle. The CDR3 spells CASSYRNEQFF. The CDR3 DNA reads as TGTGCCAGCAGTTACCGGAATGAGCAGTTCTTC. The complete variable domain, with remaining parts taken from reference TRBV28 and TRBJ2-1, reads DVKVTQSSRYLVKRTGEKVFLECVQDMDHENMFWYRQDPGLGLRLIYFSYDVKMKEKGDIPEGYSVSREKKERFSLILESASTNQTSMYLCASSYRNEQFFGPGTRLTVL.

At least ten counts were recorded for this clonotype. The chain employs TRBV20-1 and TRBJ1-2, with D uncertain. The CDR3 contains 11 residues. V dropped 1 base and J dropped 7 bases, with 7 bases sitting between them. Germline V gene lookup returns CDR1 DFQATT and CDR2 SNEGSKA (reference sequence). The chain's CDR3 is CSARVVGGYTF. CDR3 sequence (DNA): TGCAGTGCTAGAGTGGTCGGTGGCTACACCTTC.

This clonotype was observed at least ten times. The V gene is TRBV19, the J gene TRBJ2-7, with D unresolved. Germline-derived CDR1 and CDR2 are LNHDA and SQIVND (reference sequence). This CDR3 is built from 13 residues. V was clipped by 7 bases and J by 2 bases, with 12 bases between them. CDR3 in DNA: TGTGCCAGTAAAGACCCATGGGCCTACGAGCAGTACTTC. It yields the protein CASKDPWAYEQYF.

This clonotype was found many times. V is TRBV28 and J is TRBJ1-1; D may be TRBD1 (5 bases). Germline CDR1 MDHEN, CDR2 SYDVKM. The CDR3 length is 11 residues. Deletions cut 6 bases from V and 7 bases from J, with 9 bases between. The CDR3 sequence is CASRGQNEAFF. CDR3 nucleotides: TGTGCCAGCAGAGGACAAAATGAAGCTTTCTTT.

This clonotype was detected only a few times. The rearrangement uses TRBV28 and TRBJ2-2, with D maybe TRBD1 (6 bases). Germline V gives CDR1 MDHEN, CDR2 SYDVKM. The length of the CDR3 is 19 residues. Trimming cost V 3 bases and J 0 bases, with 20 bases left between them. Here the CDR3 reads CASSFFYLSGTPNTGELFF. The CDR3 DNA reads TGTGCCAGCAGTTTTTTTTATCTGTCCGGGACACCGAACACCGGGGAGCTGTTTTTT.

This clonotype has ten or more counts. The chain employs TRBV6-1 and TRBJ2-1; 7 bases line up with TRBD1. V lost 0 bases, J lost 5 bases, and 4 bases stayed unmatched. The germline gives CDR1 MNHNS, CDR2 SASEGT. This CDR3 spans 15 amino acids. Here the CDR3 DNA reads TGTGCCAGCAGTGAAGCTCCGACAGGGAACAATGAGCAGTTCTTC. This codes for CASSEAPTGNNEQFF.

This clonotype was observed at least ten times. The V and J genes are TRBV3-1 and TRBJ2-1; 7 bases align to TRBD1. This CDR3 region has 14 residues. Germline V gives CDR1 LGHDT, CDR2 YNNKEL (reference sequence). V was clipped by 1 base and J by 9 bases; unmatched bases: 6. CDR3 DNA sequence: TGTGCCAGCAGCCAAGGAGAGGGGGCGGGTGAGCAGTTCTTC. Translation: CASSQGEGAGEQFF.

This clonotype has ten or more counts. This sequence joins TRBV5-5 and TRBJ1-1; TRBD1 matches 10 bases. Germline V CDR1 and CDR2: SGHKS, YYEKEE (reference sequence). The CDR3 length is 16 residues. J lost 0 bases, V lost 4 bases, and 6 bases had no gene match. In DNA form, the CDR3 reads TGTGCCAGCAGCCAGACAGGGGGCCCGATGAACACTGAAGCTTTCTTT. Translation gives CASSQTGGPMNTEAFF.

This clonotype was counted ten times or more. The genes are TRBV30 and TRBJ2-5; 8 bases are a match to TRBD2. V shed 0 bases, J shed 5 bases, and the junction held 5 bases outside the gene matches. Germline V gene sequence: CDR1 GTSNPN, CDR2 SVGIG (reference sequence). The CDR3 is 14 residues long. CDR3 in amino acids: CAWSVGGTRETQYF. The CDR3 nucleotides read TGTGCCTGGAGTGTAGGGGGGACTAGGGAGACCCAGTACTTC.

As for this clonotype: The conserved phenylalanine or tryptophan is not found at the CDR3 terminus, so this likely reflects a read error. The DNA is omitted, as the CDR3 cannot be located on it reliably, and the CDR3 follows TCRdb's listing. V gene TRBV19 combines with J gene TRBJ2-1; the table's D call TRBD1 went unverified against the DNA. The CDR3 is 11 amino acids in total, end residues counted. The germline CDR1 and CDR2 sequences are LNHDA and SQIVND (reference sequence). CDR3 residues: CASRWGYGQIS.

This clonotype was picked up many times. Here the CDR3 reads CASSSLSPTQYF. The CDR3 region has the DNA TGTGCCAGCAGCTCCCTATCTCCCACGCAGTATTTT. The chain joins TRBV7-9 to TRBJ2-3; no reliable D call. CDR3 size: 12 residues. Trimming took off 4 bases at V and 9 bases at J, with 11 bases between the two ends. In germline, CDR1 is SEHNR, CDR2 FQNEAQ (reference sequence).

This clonotype was recorded at least ten times. The CDR3 is CASSRQGSGEAFF. Written as DNA, the CDR3 is TGTGCCAGCAGCCGACAGGGATCGGGTGAAGCTTTCTTT. V is TRBV3-1 and J is TRBJ1-1; 7 bases line up with TRBD1. Unmatched junction bases numbered 6, after V lost 4 bases and J lost 7 bases. The CDR3 is 13 amino acids. Germline loops: CDR1 LGHDT, CDR2 YNNKEL (reference sequence).

With regard to this clonotype: This could be a read error, since a much larger clone is one nucleotide away. This chain links TRBV20-1 with TRBJ2-1, with 14 bases matching TRBD2. Germline V lookup: CDR1 DFQATT, CDR2 SNEGSKA (reference sequence). The CDR3 is 17 amino acids. The CDR3 is CSARGQGLAGGYNGQFF. CDR3 DNA: TGCAGTGCTAGGGGTCAAGGACTAGCGGGAGGCTACAATGGGCAGTTCTTC.

Of note for this clonotype: Since a much larger clone is just one base distant, this may be a read error. The chain carries TRBV24-1 and TRBJ2-2; 8 bases agree with TRBD2. Germline CDR1 and CDR2: KGHDR and SFDVKD. J lost 8 bases, V lost 5 bases, and 12 bases had no gene match. The length of the CDR3 is 16 residues. The CDR3: CATSGPSAGAGGELFF. Written as DNA, the CDR3 is TGTGCCACCAGTGGTCCCTCAGCGGGAGCGGGTGGGGAGCTGTTTTTT.

The table lists this clonotype with many counts. The chain is built from TRBV27 and TRBJ1-1; D might be TRBD1 (6 bases). Germline loops: CDR1 MNHEY, CDR2 SMNVEV (reference sequence). Trimming removed 3 bases from V and 0 bases from J, with 14 bases in between. This CDR3 region has 16 residues. CDR3 protein: CASSLGTLGMNTEAFF. CDR3 nucleotide sequence: TGTGCCAGCAGTTTGGGGACATTGGGGATGAACACTGAAGCTTTCTTT.

The sample holds many counts of this clonotype. The chain is built from TRBV5-5 and TRBJ2-2, with 7 bases aligning to TRBD2. The J segment lost 4 bases and the V segment lost 0 bases, leaving 0 bases of the junction unmatched. The CDR3 extends over 14 amino acids. CDR1 is SGHKS and CDR2 is YYEKEE in the germline V gene (reference sequence). The CDR3 region is CASSLERGTGELFF. DNA for the CDR3: TGTGCCAGCAGCTTGGAGCGGGGCACCGGGGAGCTGTTTTTT.

This clonotype was seen only a few times. The chain links TRBV2 to TRBJ2-3; D is possibly TRBD1 or TRBD2 (6 bases each). The V gene lost 3 bases and the J gene lost 0 bases, with 13 bases spanning the gap. This CDR3 contains 16 residues. The germline V gene encodes CDR1 SNHLY and CDR2 FYNNEI. In DNA form, the CDR3 reads TGTGCCAGCAGTGATCCGGGGGCCACTAGCACAGATACGCAGTATTTT. This gives the protein CASSDPGATSTDTQYF. The variable domain in full, completed from reference TRBV2 and TRBJ2-3, reads EPEVTQTPSHQVTQMGQEVILRCVPISNHLYFYWYRQILGQKVEFLVSFYNNEISEKSEIFDDQFSVERPDGSNFTLKIRSTKLEDSAMYFCASSDPGATSTDTQYFGPGTRLTVL.

At least ten counts were recorded for this clonotype. The chain joins TRBV20-1 to TRBJ2-2; D gene unclear. CDR1 and CDR2 from the germline V gene are DFQATT and SNEGSKA (reference sequence). V was shortened by 0 bases and J by 4 bases, with 12 bases between the two germline ends. This CDR3 is built from 15 residues. The CDR3 region is CSARDRALGTGELFF. CDR3 in DNA: TGCAGTGCTAGAGATCGGGCGTTGGGCACCGGGGAGCTGTTTTTT.

Remarks on this clonotype: A much larger clonotype is one base distant, so this may be a read error. This chain connects TRBV30 to TRBJ2-1; weak D call: TRBD2 (5 bases). Looked up from germline, CDR1 is GTSNPN and CDR2 is SVGIG (reference sequence). CDR3 length: 14 residues. V was clipped by 4 bases and J by 4 bases, with 14 bases between them. Here the CDR3 reads CAWIQWERYNEQFF. The CDR3 bases are TGTGCCTGGATCCAGTGGGAGCGGTACAATGAGCAGTTCTTC.

At least ten counts were recorded for this clonotype. The chain links TRBV20-1 to TRBJ1-1, with TRBD1 as a possible D gene (6 bases). Germline V CDR1 and CDR2: DFQATT, SNEGSKA (reference sequence). There are 13 residues in the CDR3. V lost 3 bases and J 6 bases, leaving 14 bases between the germline ends. CDR3 coding DNA: TGCAGTGCTAGGAGGGGGGCCGGGGCTGAAGCTTTCTTT. Its protein product is CSARRGAGAEAFF.

This clonotype was counted many times. This chain joins TRBV4-1 and TRBJ1-1, with a weak D call TRBD1 (5 bases). Looked up from germline, CDR1 is MGHRA and CDR2 is YSYEKL. The CDR3 consists of 15 residues. The V gene lost 0 bases and the J gene lost 5 bases, with 13 bases spanning the gap. DNA of the CDR3: TGCGCCAGCAGCCAAGATTTTGACAGCCCGACTGAAGCTTTCTTT. Residues: CASSQDFDSPTEAFF.

In this sample, this clonotype turned up many times. The V call is TRBV29-1, the J call TRBJ2-2; TRBD1 might be the D (5 bases). The germline gives CDR1 SQVTM, CDR2 ANQGSEA. The V and J ends lost 5 bases and 4 bases respectively, with 14 bases between them. CDR3 length: 14 amino acids. CDR3 amino acids: CSVYQGAVTGELFF. CDR3 coding DNA: TGCAGCGTTTACCAGGGTGCAGTCACCGGGGAGCTGTTTTTT.

This clonotype was observed a handful of times. The chain is built from TRBV3-1 and TRBJ1-1; 11 bases are a match to TRBD1. V shed 4 bases and J 6 bases; nucleotides not matched to a gene: 7. The CDR3 length is 15 residues. CDR1 LGHDT and CDR2 YNNKEL come from the germline V gene (reference sequence). The CDR3 loop is CASSRRTGGAPEAFF. CDR3 nucleotide sequence: TGTGCCAGCAGCCGTCGGACAGGGGGCGCCCCTGAAGCTTTCTTT.

This clonotype was observed many times. The chain carries TRBV6-2 or TRBV6-3 and TRBJ2-7, with D possibly matching TRBD1 (5 bases). The germline CDR1 and CDR2 sequences are MNHEY and SVGEGT. CDR3 length equals 13 residues. V was clipped by 10 bases and J by 6 bases, with 19 bases between them. CDR3 DNA: TGTGCCACCGACGAAAGGGGCGTCGGCGAGCAGTACTTC. Its protein is CATDERGVGEQYF.

In its sample, this clonotype was seen once. A read error may account for a junction end that differs from germline. The chain is built from TRBV6-1 and TRBJ1-1; tentatively, D is TRBD1 (5 bases). The germline gives CDR1 MNHNS, CDR2 SASEGT. This CDR3 is 16 amino acids long. The CDR3 protein is CASSEGAGRMNTEAFF. DNA of the CDR3: TGTGCCAGCAGTGAAGGTGCGGGGCGAATGAACACTGAAGCCTTCTTT.

Of note for this clonotype: A much larger clone lies a single base off, so this may be a read error. The chain employs TRBV20-1 and TRBJ2-7; D assignment may be TRBD1 or TRBD2 (5 bases each). This CDR3 has 13 residues. In germline, CDR1 is DFQATT, CDR2 SNEGSKA (reference sequence). Written as DNA, the CDR3 is TGCAGTGCTAGAGTGGGTAGGGGATGGGAGCGGTACTTC. Translated, it gives CSARVGRGWERYF.